This entry lists 25 T cell receptor beta chains sequenced from one sample in a study of immune evolution from preneoplasia to lung adenocarcinoma. Assay used: immunoSEQ multiplex PCR; TCRdb lists only in-frame clones, some missing. This table has about 2,000 clones, approximately 86% appearing once. The sample consisted of FFPE adjacent normal lung tissue. Source of these receptors: a person aged 65 to 85 with lung adenocarcinoma.

This rearrangement joins TRBV9 to TRBJ2-5, with TRBD2 identical over 9 bases. Germline values: CDR1 SGDLS, CDR2 YYNGEE. V lost 3 bases and J lost 0; bases outside the gene matches: 6. This CDR3 is 16 amino acids long. The CDR3 reads CASSAEGLADQETQYF. The CDR3 nucleotides are TGTGCCAGCAGCGCAGAGGGACTAGCAGACCAAGAGACCCAGTACTTC.

This rearrangement joins TRBV14 to TRBJ2-7; no reliable D call. Per the germline V gene, CDR1 is SGHDN and CDR2 is FVKESK. The CDR3 runs to 13 residues. V was cut by 1 base and J by 4 bases, with 8 bases left in between. The CDR3 region has the DNA TGTGCCAGCAGCCAAGTTTTGGGATACGAGCAGTACTTC. Protein sequence: CASSQVLGYEQYF.

The chain combines TRBV2 with TRBJ2-2, with D tentatively TRBD1 (6 bases). The V gene's germline CDR1 is SNHLY and CDR2 FYNNEI. The CDR3 spans 15 residues. V lost 6 bases and J 3 bases, leaving 14 bases between the germline ends. The CDR3 DNA sequence: TGTGCCAGCAGCCTCGACAGGACCCACACCGGGGAGCTGTTTTTT. This gives the protein CASSLDRTHTGELFF.

The V and J genes are TRBV4-1 and TRBJ1-3; the D is unclear. CDR1 and CDR2 (germline): MGHRA, YSYEKL. There are 14 residues in the CDR3. V lost 2 bases and J lost 1, with 6 bases in between. The CDR3 DNA is TGCGCCAGCAGCCAAAGGGAATCTGGAAACACCATATATTTT. Its translation is CASSQRESGNTIYF.

This clone was counted a single time. This chain uses TRBV28 with TRBJ1-5; 8 positions agree with TRBD1. Germline V lookup: CDR1 MDHEN, CDR2 SYDVKM. This CDR3 is built from 16 residues. Trimming removed 3 bases from V and 0 bases from J; junction bases left unmatched: 4. CDR3 DNA: TGTGCCAGCAGTTTGGGACAGGCGTATAGCAATCAGCCCCAGCATTTT. Its protein product is CASSLGQAYSNQPQHF. Supplemented by reference TRBV28 and TRBJ1-5, the full variable domain reads DVKVTQSSRYLVKRTGEKVFLECVQDMDHENMFWYRQDPGLGLRLIYFSYDVKMKEKGDIPEGYSVSREKKERFSLILESASTNQTSMYLCASSLGQAYSNQPQHFGDGTRLSIL.

The rearrangement links TRBV2 to TRBJ1-2; 9 positions match TRBD1. The germline gives CDR1 SNHLY, CDR2 FYNNEI. The CDR3 has 14 amino acids. Losses at the gene ends were 2 bases for V and 7 bases for J; bases not matched to a gene: 5. For the CDR3, the DNA is TGTGCCAGCAGTGAACGAACAGGGGGCAGTGGCTACACCTTC. Translating gives CASSERTGGSGYTF.

The chain is built from TRBV2 and TRBJ1-3; no definite D call. Germline CDR1 reads SNHLY; CDR2 reads FYNNEI. With 8 bases removed from V and 5 bases from J, the gap between germline ends came to 19 bases. CDR3 length equals 15 residues. CDR3 coding DNA: TGTGCCAGCGGGCGAAAGGGAAACATTCGAAACACCATATATTTT. It codes for CASGRKGNIRNTIYF.

This clone was detected only a few times. The rearrangement links TRBV5-4 to TRBJ1-2; the D gene is possibly TRBD1 (6 bases). The length of the CDR3 is 13 residues. Germline CDR1 reads SGHNT; CDR2 reads YYREEE (reference sequence). V lost 4 bases to trimming and J lost 6 bases, with 13 bases between them. Here the CDR3 DNA reads TGTGCCAGCAGCCGTCCGGACAGAGATGGCTACACCTTC. It translates to CASSRPDRDGYTF.

The chain joins TRBV30 to TRBJ2-1, with 8 bases matching TRBD2. V lost 3 bases, J lost 7 bases, and 8 bases stayed unmatched. The length of the CDR3 is 14 residues. Germline V gives CDR1 GTSNPN, CDR2 SVGIG (reference sequence). CDR3 nucleotides: TGTGCCTGGAGGAGCCCGGGAGGGGGGAATGAGCAGTTCTTC. It codes for CAWRSPGGGNEQFF.

The chain has TRBV4-2 and TRBJ1-6; D gene ambiguous. Deletions cut 0 bases from V and 0 bases from J, with 12 bases between. Per the germline V gene, CDR1 is LGHNA and CDR2 is YNFKEQ. The CDR3 totals 18 residues. CDR3 loop: CASSQDRAGGSYNSPLHF. The CDR3 DNA reads TGTGCCAGCAGCCAAGATCGGGCAGGCGGCTCCTATAATTCACCCCTCCACTTT.

V gene TRBV29-1 combines with J gene TRBJ1-2; weak D call: TRBD1 (6 bases). Germline V lookup: CDR1 SQVTM, CDR2 ANQGSEA. The CDR3 spans 14 residues. Trimming stripped 0 bases from V and 7 bases from J, with 15 bases between. CDR3 region: CSVEDPQGWAGYTF. CDR3 sequence (DNA): TGCAGCGTTGAAGATCCCCAGGGGTGGGCTGGCTACACCTTC.

This clone showed up just a few times. The rearrangement joins TRBV19 to TRBJ1-5, with D perhaps TRBD1 (6 bases). The CDR3 is 16 amino acids. V lost 5 bases and J 2 bases, leaving 16 bases between the germline ends. Looked up from germline, CDR1 is LNHDA and CDR2 is SQIVND (reference sequence). In nucleotides, the CDR3 is TGTGCCAGTAGTTTACAGGGCGGGCACGGCAATCAGCCCCAGCATTTT. It is translated as CASSLQGGHGNQPQHF.

The rearrangement joins TRBV2 to TRBJ2-5, with D possibly being TRBD1 or TRBD2 (5 bases each). V was pared by 7 bases and J by 2 bases, with 11 bases between. Germline V gene sequence: CDR1 SNHLY, CDR2 FYNNEI. The CDR3 loop spans 13 amino acids. For the CDR3, the DNA is TGTGCCAGCAATAGGGACCAGCAAGAGACCCAGTACTTC. This sequence encodes CASNRDQQETQYF.

Written as DNA, the CDR3 is TGTGCCAGCAGTGAAAATTACCGGGACAGGGTACCTGAAGCTTTCTTT. As protein: CASSENYRDRVPEAFF. The chain combines TRBV28 with TRBJ1-1; 9 bases map to TRBD1. The trim removed 5 bases at V and 6 bases at J, leaving 13 bases unmatched. Germline loops: CDR1 MDHEN, CDR2 SYDVKM. The CDR3 is 16 residues long.

J is TRBJ1-5 and V is TRBV28; D not certain. Germline V lookup: CDR1 MDHEN, CDR2 SYDVKM. Trimming took off 6 bases at V and 7 bases at J, with 16 bases between the two ends. There are 14 residues in the CDR3. The DNA for the CDR3 is TGTGCCAGCAGCATACCCATGGGAAACCAGCCCCAGCATTTT. Encoded protein: CASSIPMGNQPQHF.

This clone is large within its sample. The chain recombines TRBV29-1 with TRBJ2-7; TRBD2 is a possible D gene (6 bases). The CDR3 runs 14 residues. Germline values: CDR1 SQVTM, CDR2 ANQGSEA. V was pared by 3 bases and J by 2 bases, with 14 bases between. The CDR3 reads CSVDISGSPYEQYF. The DNA for the CDR3 is TGCAGCGTTGATATTAGCGGTTCTCCCTACGAGCAGTACTTC.

V is TRBV30 and J is TRBJ1-2; D possibly corresponds to TRBD1 (6 bases). The V end lost 5 bases, the J end lost 7 bases, and 14 bases lay between the germline ends. The CDR3 contains 12 residues. The V gene's germline CDR1 is GTSNPN and CDR2 SVGIG (reference sequence). CDR3 amino acids: CAWARDTGGYTF. CDR3 bases: TGTGCCTGGGCACGGGACACCGGTGGCTACACCTTC.

The J gene is TRBJ2-7, the V gene TRBV23-1; no firm D call. TRBV23-1 is flagged as an ORF with uncertain function. The V gene lost 0 bases and the J gene lost 0 bases, with 24 bases spanning the gap. The CDR3 extends over 20 amino acids. The CDR3, as DNA: TGCGCCAGCAGTCAATCATTTCGGCAGGATGAGGATCTGAACTCCTACGAGCAGTACTTC. Encoded protein: CASSQSFRQDEDLNSYEQYF.

This sequence joins TRBV18 and TRBJ2-2; D assignment may be TRBD1 or TRBD2 (5 bases each). V shed 3 bases and J shed 5 bases, with 13 bases lying between them. Germline V lookup: CDR1 KGHSH, CDR2 LQKENI. This CDR3 spans 15 amino acids. CDR3 sequence reads: CASSPRGVGTGELFF. CDR3 DNA sequence: TGTGCCAGCTCACCGAGGGGAGTAGGGACCGGGGAGCTGTTTTTT.

The chain links TRBV6-1 to TRBJ2-1; D gene uncertain. Germline V gene sequence: CDR1 MNHNS, CDR2 SASEGT. CDR3 size: 13 residues. With 2 bases removed from V and 6 bases from J, the gap between germline ends came to 8 bases. CDR3 in amino acids: CASSESRANEQFF. CDR3 in DNA: TGTGCCAGCAGTGAAAGCAGAGCCAATGAGCAGTTCTTC.

The CDR3 is CASSLGQNTEAFF. The CDR3 DNA reads TGTGCCAGCAGCTTAGGTCAGAACACTGAAGCTTTCTTT. This chain joins TRBV11-3 and TRBJ1-1; D ambiguous. The CDR3 contains 13 residues. Trimming pared 1 base from V and 1 base from J, leaving 4 bases between. Per germline, CDR1 SGHNT and CDR2 YENEEA.

This chain links TRBV5-5 with TRBJ2-6, with D uncertain. The V gene's germline CDR1 is SGHKS and CDR2 YYEKEE (reference sequence). V was shortened by 4 bases and J by 4 bases, with 9 bases between the two germline ends. This CDR3 spans 14 amino acids. The CDR3 bases are TGTGCCAGCAGCGGGTCTTCCGGGGCCAACGTCCTGACTTTC. Its protein product is CASSGSSGANVLTF. The whole variable domain, remainder taken from reference TRBV5-5 and TRBJ2-6, is DAGVTQSPTHLIKTRGQQVTLRCSPISGHKSVSWYQQVLGQGPQFIFQYYEKEERGRGNFPDRFSARQFPNYSSELNVNALLLGDSALYLCASSGSSGANVLTFGAGSRLTVL.

The V call is TRBV5-4, the J call TRBJ1-3; D gene uncertain. This CDR3 spans 15 amino acids. Looked up from germline, CDR1 is SGHNT and CDR2 is YYREEE (reference sequence). The V end was cut by 0 bases, the J end by 4 bases, with 11 bases between. CDR3: CASSLVGNAGNTIYF. The CDR3, as DNA: TGTGCCAGCAGCTTGGTAGGGAATGCCGGAAACACCATATATTTT.

The chain combines TRBV2 with TRBJ2-1, with D possibly matching TRBD2 (7 bases). Trimming pared 7 bases from V and 6 bases from J, leaving 13 bases between. The CDR3 has 13 amino acids. Germline V gene lookup returns CDR1 SNHLY and CDR2 FYNNEI. DNA for the CDR3: TGTGCCAGCAAGGCGGGGGCCCCCAATGAGCAGTTCTTC. As protein: CASKAGAPNEQFF.

The chain links TRBV10-2 to TRBJ1-1; 8 positions agree with TRBD1. The germline CDR1 and CDR2 sequences are WSHSY and SAAADI. The CDR3 length is 13 residues. The V segment lost 7 bases and the J segment 0 bases; nucleotides outside the gene matches: 1. CDR3 coding DNA: TGCGCCAGCAAGGACAGGGTGAACACTGAAGCTTTCTTT. This codes for CASKDRVNTEAFF.